The 7 T cell receptor beta chains below all came from one sample that was sequenced in a study of T-cell memory formation after mild COVID-19. TCRdb called the 5' RACE reads again in MiXCR, with one record for every CDR3 protein. Here the sample spans about 270,000 distinct CDR3 sequences, over 15% being singletons. Sequenced material: PBMCs or a T cell subset sorted from them (not recorded which). The receptors originated from a man aged 18 to 29 who had mild COVID-19 (a few samples of this study predate the infection). Cell type and time point are not known.

This rearrangement joins TRBV6-5 to TRBJ2-7; D is uncertain. V lost 0 bases and J lost 0, with 6 bases in between. The germline CDR1 and CDR2 sequences are MNHEY and SVGAGI. CDR3 size: 14 residues. CDR3 bases: TGTGCCAGCAGTTACTCGTATAGCTCCTACGAGCAGTACTTC. Amino acids: CASSYSYSSYEQYF.

This clonotype has only a few counts. The chain recombines TRBV5-1 with TRBJ2-7; D is perhaps TRBD1 (6 bases). The CDR3 length is 15 residues. Trimming took 3 bases from V and 0 from J, leaving 13 bases between them. The germline CDR1 and CDR2 sequences are SGHRS and YFSETQ. This CDR3 reads CASSSAATGSYEQYF. CDR3 nucleotide sequence: TGCGCCAGCAGCTCGGCCGCGACAGGCTCCTACGAGCAGTACTTC. Full variable domain (remainder filled in from reference TRBV5-1 and TRBJ2-7): KAGVTQTPRYLIKTRGQQVTLSCSPISGHRSVSWYQQTPGQGLQFLFEYFSETQRNKGNFPGRFSGRQFSNSRSEMNVSTLELGDSALYLCASSSAATGSYEQYFGPGTRLTVT.

This clonotype was found many times. The rearrangement links TRBV7-2 to TRBJ1-5, with a tentative D call TRBD1 (6 bases). Looked up from germline, CDR1 is SGHTA and CDR2 is FQGNSA. The CDR3 loop spans 16 amino acids. The germline V and J ends were trimmed by 1 base and 6 bases, with 16 bases remaining between them. CDR3 sequence (DNA): TGTGCCAGCAGCTTAGGTTCCAGGGGCGGTGGTCAGCCCCAGCATTTT. Its translation is CASSLGSRGGGQPQHF. The whole variable domain, remainder taken from reference TRBV7-2 and TRBJ1-5, is GAGVSQSPSNKVTEKGKDVELRCDPISGHTALYWYRQSLGQGLEFLIYFQGNSAPDKSGLPSDRFSAERTGGSVSTLTIQRTQQEDSAVYLCASSLGSRGGGQPQHFGDGTRLSIL.

The sample holds many counts of this clonotype. This chain connects TRBV6-5 to TRBJ2-3; D remains unclear. Trimming removed 6 bases from V and 6 bases from J, with 10 bases in between. The CDR3 spans 12 residues. Germline lookup yields CDR1 MNHEY and CDR2 SVGAGI. CDR3 protein: CASRSLVDTQYF. CDR3 bases: TGTGCCAGCAGAAGCCTAGTGGATACGCAGTATTTT.

This clonotype appeared a few times. The chain combines TRBV11-2 with TRBJ2-1; 8 bases line up with TRBD2. CDR1 is SGHAT and CDR2 is FQNNGV in the germline V gene. The V gene end was trimmed by 8 bases and the J gene end by 7 bases; junction bases not matched to a gene: 13. This CDR3 has 15 residues. The CDR3 sequence is CASAGGAGAANEQFF. The DNA for the CDR3 is TGTGCCAGCGCCGGAGGAGCGGGGGCTGCGAATGAGCAGTTCTTC.

CDR3: CASSLSPGANTEAFF. CDR3 in DNA: TGTGCCAGCAGTTTATCGCCGGGGGCGAACACTGAAGCTTTCTTT. This chain connects TRBV27 to TRBJ1-1, with D maybe TRBD1 (6 bases). This CDR3 has 15 amino acids. The V and J ends lost 0 bases and 1 base respectively, with 9 bases between them. Per germline, CDR1 MNHEY and CDR2 SMNVEV (reference sequence).

This clonotype was found a few times. The V call is TRBV7-3, the J call TRBJ2-3; D is perhaps TRBD1 (6 bases). This CDR3 comprises 14 residues. CDR1 is SGHTA and CDR2 is FQGTGA in the germline V gene. Trimming stripped 4 bases from V and 2 bases from J, with 10 bases between. The CDR3 coding sequence is TGTGCCAGCAGCTACGACAGGTTCACAGATACGCAGTATTTT. This encodes CASSYDRFTDTQYF.